These T cell receptor beta chains were read from a single sample in a study of HIV-infected patients and healthy controls. One entry per CDR3 protein, called by TCRdb with MiXCR from the 5' RACE reads. The data contain 15,000 to 20,000 distinct CDR3 sequences, 8.5% of them singletons. The sequencing here drew on blood, taken during antiretroviral therapy. Every receptor here comes from an adult with HIV infection. The CDR3 runs from the conserved cysteine through the conserved F or W. The D gene is left open where the match is weak. Some rows mark clone size as missing; the rest say once, few, many or name a class of expanded clone.

d_call	clone_size	j_call	v_call	cdr3_nt	cdr3_aa
TRBD1	medium-sized	TRBJ2-7	TRBV4-1	TGCGCCAGCAGCCAAGATGTAGGACAGGGCGTTAGTTACGAGCAGTACTTC	CASSQDVGQGVSYEQYF
TRBD1	many	TRBJ1-6	TRBV7-2	TGTGCCAGCAGCTCCCTCCGGGACAGGCTAAATCTTCTCTATAATTCACCCCTCCACTTT	CASSSLRDRLNLLYNSPLHF
TRBD2	few	TRBJ2-7	TRBV6-5	TGTGCCAGCAGTTACTCCCCTGGCGGGAGCTCCTACGAGCAGTACTTC	CASSYSPGGSSYEQYF
TRBD2	many	TRBJ2-7	TRBV4-1	TGCGCCAGCAGCCAAGATCTCGGGACTAGCGGCTACGAGCAGTACTTC	CASSQDLGTSGYEQYF
NA	medium-sized	TRBJ1-1	TRBV28	TGTGCCAGCAGTTTCTGGGGGGTCGGGGTTGAAGCTTTCTTT	CASSFWGVGVEAFF
NA	many	TRBJ1-2	TRBV6-5	TGTGCCAGCAGATCGGAGGGGGACTATGGCTACACCTTC	CASRSEGDYGYTF
TRBD2	many	TRBJ2-1	TRBV7-2	TGTGCCAGCAGCTTACAACGCGGGAGGGCCGGCAATGAGCAGTTCTTC	CASSLQRGRAGNEQFF
NA	many	TRBJ1-1	TRBV29-1	TGCAGCGTTGAAGAAGACCCGGCTGAAGCTTTCTTT	CSVEEDPAEAFF
NA	many	TRBJ2-3	TRBV9	TGTGCCAGCAGCGAAATGCATTCAGATACGCAGTATTTT	CASSEMHSDTQYF
TRBD1	many	TRBJ1-6	TRBV27	TGTGCCAGCAGTTCGCCCTGGACAGGACGTAGGTCACCCCTCCACTTT	CASSSPWTGRRSPLHF
NA	many	TRBJ1-1	TRBV5-6	TGTGCCAGCAGCTCAGGGGAGGTGGTGAGCACTGAAGCTTTCTTT	CASSSGEVVSTEAFF
NA	NA	TRBJ2-1	TRBV6-6	TGTGCCAGCAGAAACAATGAGCAGTTCTTC	CASRNNEQFF
NA	many	TRBJ2-1	TRBV5-4	TGTGCCAGCAGCTCCCTCAATCTACGTGGTGAGCAGTTCTTC	CASSSLNLRGEQFF
NA	few	TRBJ2-1	TRBV20-1	TGCAGTGCCCGGGACTACAATGAGCAGTTCTTC	CSARDYNEQFF
TRBD2	many	TRBJ2-1	TRBV10-3	TGTGCCATCACCTCCCTGCCCAGCGGGGGTTACAATGAGCAGTTCTTC	CAITSLPSGGYNEQFF
NA	many	TRBJ1-4	TRBV3-1	TGTGCCAGCAGCCAAGATCCCGGGTCTAATGAAAAACTGTTTTTT	CASSQDPGSNEKLFF
NA	many	TRBJ2-7	TRBV12-1	TGTGCCAGCAGCTGTGCCGGAAGCTCCTACGAGCAGTACTTC	CASSCAGSSYEQYF
TRBD2	many	TRBJ2-1	TRBV24-1	TGTGCCACCAGTGACCCCCTAGCGGGGGGACTCTACAATGAGCAGTTCTTC	CATSDPLAGGLYNEQFF
NA	many	TRBJ2-5	TRBV4-1	TGCGCCAGCAGCCAGCCGAAGGGAGCACAAGAGACCCAGTACTTC	CASSQPKGAQETQYF
TRBD2	many	TRBJ2-1	TRBV5-1	TGCGCCAGCAGCCATGCCGGGACTAGCGGGAGGTCGAGCTCCTACAATGAGCAGTTCTTC	CASSHAGTSGRSSSYNEQFF
NA	many	TRBJ2-7	TRBV13	TGTGCCAGCAGCTTGTGGCAGACCTACGAGCAGTACTTC	CASSLWQTYEQYF
TRBD1	many	TRBJ1-5	TRBV6-6	TGTGCCAGCAGTTACTCGTCCGGGACAGTCGTGCCCCAGCATTTT	CASSYSSGTVVPQHF
NA	NA	TRBJ2-1	TRBV4-1	TGCGCCAGCAGCCCCCTTGACGGCAGCTCCTACAATGAGCAGTTCTTC	CASSPLDGSSYNEQFF
NA	many	TRBJ2-5	TRBV27	TGTGCCAGCAGTCCACGTGGAAGGGGAGGCCAAGAGACCCAGTACTTC	CASSPRGRGGQETQYF
NA	many	TRBJ1-2	TRBV21-1	TGTGCCAGCATCGCAAGGGGGAGGTATGGCTACACCTTC	CASIARGRYGYTF
NA	NA	TRBJ1-5	TRBV3-1	TGTGCCAGCAGCCCCCCAGGGGACCAGCCCCAGCATTTT	CASSPPGDQPQHF
TRBD1	many	TRBJ2-7	TRBV5-1	TGCGCCAGCAGCAGAGACAGGGGTCACTCCTCCTCCTACGAGCAGTACTTC	CASSRDRGHSSSYEQYF
NA	many	TRBJ2-5	TRBV29-1	TGCAGCGCAGGAGGGGGAAACTCGTACCAAGAGACCCAGTACTTC	CSAGGGNSYQETQYF
TRBD2	many	TRBJ2-7	TRBV5-1	TGCGCCAGCAGCTCGACTAGCGGGGGAGCCTACGAGCAGTACTTC	CASSSTSGGAYEQYF
TRBD2	many	TRBJ2-1	TRBV28	TGTGCCAACCCGACTCCATTAGCGGGAGGCCAGAATGAGCAGTTCTTC	CANPTPLAGGQNEQFF
NA	NA	TRBJ2-7	TRBV7-9	TGTGCCAGCAGCTTATCTTCAGGGATGGGATACGAGCAGTACTTC	CASSLSSGMGYEQYF
NA	NA	TRBJ2-5	TRBV15	TGTGCCACCAGCAGGTCGTTTCAAGAGACCCAGTACTTC	CATSRSFQETQYF
TRBD1	many	TRBJ2-3	TRBV18	TGTGCCAGCTCACCGACAGGGGCAGATACGCAGTATTTT	CASSPTGADTQYF
NA	many	TRBJ2-7	TRBV7-9	TGTGCCAGCAGCCCCGAGGAAGGGTCTTACTTC	CASSPEEGSYF
TRBD2	few	TRBJ2-2	TRBV7-9	TGTGCCAGCAGTCCGACTAGCGGAGCGAACACCGGGGAGCTGTTTTTT	CASSPTSGANTGELFF
NA	many	TRBJ1-2	TRBV25-1	TGTGCCAGCAGTGAAGGGGACAAGAACTATGGCTACACCTTC	CASSEGDKNYGYTF
NA	many	TRBJ1-2	TRBV12-3/TRBV12-4	TGTGCCAGCAGAAGGGGGAACGGAGGCTACACCTTC	CASRRGNGGYTF
TRBD2	many	TRBJ2-3	TRBV10-3	TGTGCCATGGGGACTAGCGGGGGCAGAGATACGCAGTATTTT	CAMGTSGGRDTQYF
NA	many	TRBJ2-3	TRBV12-3/TRBV12-4	TGTGCCAGCAATATAGCGGATACGCAGTATTTT	CASNIADTQYF
TRBD2	many	TRBJ2-2	TRBV6-1	TGTGCCAGCAGGAGCTACGGTGGCGGGGGCACCGGGGAGCTGTTTTTT	CASRSYGGGGTGELFF
TRBD2	many	TRBJ2-1	TRBV6-5	TGTGCCAGCAGTTCCCTACTAGCGGGAGGGCCCTATGAGCAGTTCTTC	CASSSLLAGGPYEQFF
TRBD2	many	TRBJ2-3	TRBV3-1	TGTGCCAGCAGCCAAGATATGGCGGGAGTAACAGATACGCAGTATTTT	CASSQDMAGVTDTQYF
NA	NA	TRBJ1-5	TRBV6-1	TGTGCCGGCAGCGATAGCAATCAGCCCCAGCATTTT	CAGSDSNQPQHF
NA	many	TRBJ1-5	TRBV3-1	TGTGCCAGCAGCCAAGATCCATACCTCTATAGCAATCAGCCCCAGCATTTT	CASSQDPYLYSNQPQHF
NA	many	TRBJ2-7	TRBV7-9	TGTGCCAGCAGCTTAGGGGACTTCGGACGGTCCTCCTACGAGCAGTACTTC	CASSLGDFGRSSYEQYF
NA	many	TRBJ2-1	TRBV6-5	TGTGCCAGCAGTTACTCGACGGGCAGCCTTTCCTACAATGAGCAGTTCTTC	CASSYSTGSLSYNEQFF
NA	many	TRBJ2-3	TRBV7-2	TGTGCCAGCAGCTTAGGCGGGAAACGCACAGATACGCAGTATTTT	CASSLGGKRTDTQYF
NA	few	TRBJ1-1	TRBV29-1	TGCAGCGTCGCCATCAGTGGAGGTGAAGCTTTCTTT	CSVAISGGEAFF
NA	many	TRBJ2-7	TRBV7-6	TGTGCCAGCAGCTCCGGGACACTCCCCTACGAGCAGTACTTC	CASSSGTLPYEQYF
NA	many	TRBJ1-6	TRBV7-9	TGTGCCAGCAGCCCACCACAGGACAGCTCCTATAATTCACCCCTCCACTTT	CASSPPQDSSYNSPLHF
TRBD2	few	TRBJ2-5	TRBV20-1	TGCAGTGCAGATCGGGGGGTCCGAGAGACCCAGTACTTC	CSADRGVRETQYF
TRBD1	many	TRBJ2-1	TRBV19	TGTGCCAGTAGTTTCGGACAGGGGGCTATGAATGAGCAGTTCTTC	CASSFGQGAMNEQFF
NA	many	TRBJ1-1	TRBV10-3	TGTGCCATCAGTGAGTCCGAGGATTTGAACACTGAAGCTTTCTTT	CAISESEDLNTEAFF
NA	NA	TRBJ2-5	TRBV4-1	TGCGCCAGCAGCCAAGAAGGCCGGACGGAAGAGACCCAGTACTTC	CASSQEGRTEETQYF
NA	many	TRBJ1-5	TRBV11-2	TGTGCCAGCAGCTTAGGGGGGGGAGATCAGCCCCAGCATTTT	CASSLGGGDQPQHF
TRBD1	many	TRBJ2-3	TRBV6-5	TGTGCCAGCAGTTCTCCGGGACAGGGGTTTCCCGGTACGCAGTATTTT	CASSSPGQGFPGTQYF
NA	medium-sized	TRBJ1-1	TRBV28	TGTGCCAGCAGTTTCGAAGGGTTACCGAACACTGAAGCTTTCTTT	CASSFEGLPNTEAFF
NA	many	TRBJ2-3	TRBV6-2/TRBV6-3	TGTGCCAGCAGCCGCGGCCTGTGGGGAACAGATACGCAGTATTTT	CASSRGLWGTDTQYF